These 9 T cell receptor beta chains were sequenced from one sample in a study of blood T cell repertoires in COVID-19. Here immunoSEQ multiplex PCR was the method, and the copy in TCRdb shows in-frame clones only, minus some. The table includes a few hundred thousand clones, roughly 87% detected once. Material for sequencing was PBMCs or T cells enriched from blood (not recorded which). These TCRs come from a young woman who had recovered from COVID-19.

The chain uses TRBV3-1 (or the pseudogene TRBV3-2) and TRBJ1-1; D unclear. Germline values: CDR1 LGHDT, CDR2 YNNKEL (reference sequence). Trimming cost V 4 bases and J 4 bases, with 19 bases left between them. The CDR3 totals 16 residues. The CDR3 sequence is CASSLHQLREATEAFF. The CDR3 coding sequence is TGTGCCAGCAGCCTTCACCAGCTCCGGGAAGCCACTGAAGCTTTCTTT.

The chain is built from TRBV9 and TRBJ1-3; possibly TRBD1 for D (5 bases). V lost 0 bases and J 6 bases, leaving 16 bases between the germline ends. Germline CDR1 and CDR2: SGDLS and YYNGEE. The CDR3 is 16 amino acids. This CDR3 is CASSVDPGSRKNTIYF. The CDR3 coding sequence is TGTGCCAGCAGCGTAGATCCAGGGTCAAGAAAAAACACCATATATTTT.

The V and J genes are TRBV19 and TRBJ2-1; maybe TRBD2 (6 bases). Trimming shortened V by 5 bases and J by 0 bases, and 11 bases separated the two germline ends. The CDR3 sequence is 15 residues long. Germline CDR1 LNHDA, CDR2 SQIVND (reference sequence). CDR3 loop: CASSFGGASYNEQFF. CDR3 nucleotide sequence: TGTGCCAGTAGTTTTGGCGGGGCCTCCTACAATGAGCAGTTCTTC.

The CDR3 nucleotides are TGTGCCAGCAGTCCCCGACAGGGGTATGGCTACACCTTC. Translated: CASSPRQGYGYTF. The chain carries TRBV12-3 or TRBV12-4 and TRBJ1-2; 8 positions match TRBD1. This CDR3 contains 13 residues. V dropped 5 bases and J dropped 5; count of bases not matched to a gene: 4.

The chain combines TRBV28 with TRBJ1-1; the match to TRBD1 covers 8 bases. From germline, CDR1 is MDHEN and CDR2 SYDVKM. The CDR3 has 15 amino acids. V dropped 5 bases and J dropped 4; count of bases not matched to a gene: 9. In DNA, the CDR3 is TGTGCCAGCAGTGCCCAGGACAGGGACCTCACTGAAGCTTTCTTT. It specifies CASSAQDRDLTEAFF.

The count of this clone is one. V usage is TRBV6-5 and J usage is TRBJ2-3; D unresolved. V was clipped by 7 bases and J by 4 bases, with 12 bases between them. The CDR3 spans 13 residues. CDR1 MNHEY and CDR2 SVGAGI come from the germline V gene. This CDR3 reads CASTRSAADTQYF. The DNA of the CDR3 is TGTGCCAGCACTAGATCGGCAGCAGATACGCAGTATTTT.

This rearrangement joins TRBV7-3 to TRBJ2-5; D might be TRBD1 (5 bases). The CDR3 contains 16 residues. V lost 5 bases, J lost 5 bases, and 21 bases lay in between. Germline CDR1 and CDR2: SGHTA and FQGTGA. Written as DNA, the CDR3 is TGTGCCAGCAGCCCCCGACCAGGGTTCGATGGGGAGACCCAGTACTTC. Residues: CASSPRPGFDGETQYF.

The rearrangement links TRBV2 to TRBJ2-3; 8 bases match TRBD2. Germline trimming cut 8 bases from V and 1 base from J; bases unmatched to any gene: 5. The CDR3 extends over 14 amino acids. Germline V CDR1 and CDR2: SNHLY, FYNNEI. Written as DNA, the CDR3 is TGTGCCAGCCATTTACTAGCGGGCACAGATACGCAGTATTTT. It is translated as CASHLLAGTDTQYF.

CDR3 region: CASSDDTMGTQYF. The CDR3 nucleotides are TGTGCCAGCAGCGATGACACGATGGGGACCCAGTACTTC. The chain carries TRBV4-2 and TRBJ2-5; D is uncertain. CDR3 length: 13 residues. V was clipped by 5 bases and J by 7 bases, with 14 bases between them. Germline CDR1 reads LGHNA; CDR2 reads YNFKEQ.